This TCR beta chain was captured in a study of blood T cell repertoires in COVID-19. Cohort allocation depended upon clinical history that participants reported. Sequenced by immunoSEQ multiplex PCR; TCRdb stores in-frame clones only, minus some. In the table there are 200,000 to 250,000 clones, 70% to 90% of which are singletons. J lost 4 bases, V lost 5 bases, and 4 bases had no gene match. The CDR3 has 16 residues. Germline CDR1 SGHTA, CDR2 FQGNSA. This clone was seen a single time. V gene TRBV7-2 combines with J gene TRBJ2-1, with 14 bases lining up with TRBD2. The sequence came from a woman aged 50 to 60 in a cohort exposed to, infected with or recovered from COVID-19 (not recorded which). The sequencing sample was made of PBMCs or T cells enriched from blood (not recorded which). The CDR3 DNA sequence: TGTGCCAGCAGCCAGGGGACTAGCGGGGGTTACAATGAGCAGTTCTTC. It codes for CASSQGTSGGYNEQFF.